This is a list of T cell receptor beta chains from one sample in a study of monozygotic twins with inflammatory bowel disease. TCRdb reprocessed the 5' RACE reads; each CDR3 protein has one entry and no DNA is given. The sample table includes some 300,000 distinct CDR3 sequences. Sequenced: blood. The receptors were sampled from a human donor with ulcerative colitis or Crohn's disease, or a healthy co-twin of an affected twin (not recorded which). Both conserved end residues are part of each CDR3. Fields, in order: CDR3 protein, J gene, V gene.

cdr3_aa: CASSWRTSFNEQFF
j_call: TRBJ2-1
v_call: TRBV28

cdr3_aa: CATRDRVRDTQYF
j_call: TRBJ2-3
v_call: TRBV4-1

cdr3_aa: CASSLIPRELEYEQYF
j_call: TRBJ2-7
v_call: TRBV7-6

cdr3_aa: CASSQDQARDHGYTF
j_call: TRBJ1-2
v_call: TRBV4-2

cdr3_aa: CASSESERRETQYF
j_call: TRBJ2-5
v_call: TRBV10-1

cdr3_aa: CASSQVSGNNEQFF
j_call: TRBJ2-1
v_call: TRBV4-1

cdr3_aa: CSASPQRYLYEQYF
j_call: TRBJ2-7
v_call: TRBV20-1

cdr3_aa: CASSLPQGLWSYEQYF
j_call: TRBJ2-7
v_call: TRBV5-1

cdr3_aa: CSASPFRDRVTGELFF
j_call: TRBJ2-2
v_call: TRBV20-1

cdr3_aa: CASSRSEGTGELFF
j_call: TRBJ2-2
v_call: TRBV3-1

cdr3_aa: CASSRWDRGREQYF
j_call: TRBJ2-7
v_call: TRBV6-2/TRBV6-3

cdr3_aa: CASSVTGGLGETQYF
j_call: TRBJ2-5
v_call: TRBV9

cdr3_aa: CASSSLSGANVLTF
j_call: TRBJ2-6
v_call: TRBV12-3/TRBV12-4

cdr3_aa: CSAALDQGKYF
j_call: TRBJ2-4
v_call: TRBV20-1

cdr3_aa: CASRPSAGTGGYTF
j_call: TRBJ1-2
v_call: TRBV28

cdr3_aa: CASSPRFGNQPQHF
j_call: TRBJ1-5
v_call: TRBV7-2